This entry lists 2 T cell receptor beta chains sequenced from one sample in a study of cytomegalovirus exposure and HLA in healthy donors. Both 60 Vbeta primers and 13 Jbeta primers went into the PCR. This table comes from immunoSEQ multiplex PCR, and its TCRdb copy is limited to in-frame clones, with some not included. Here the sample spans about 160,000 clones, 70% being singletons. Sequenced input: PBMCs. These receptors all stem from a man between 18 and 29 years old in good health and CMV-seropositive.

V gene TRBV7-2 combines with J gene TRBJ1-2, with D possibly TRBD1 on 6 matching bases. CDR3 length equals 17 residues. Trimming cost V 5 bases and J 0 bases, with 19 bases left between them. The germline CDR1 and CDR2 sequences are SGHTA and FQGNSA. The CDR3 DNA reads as TGTGCCAGCAGCACGCGGGGGGGGCGTTTAGCTAACTATGGCTACACCTTC. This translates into CASSTRGGRLANYGYTF.

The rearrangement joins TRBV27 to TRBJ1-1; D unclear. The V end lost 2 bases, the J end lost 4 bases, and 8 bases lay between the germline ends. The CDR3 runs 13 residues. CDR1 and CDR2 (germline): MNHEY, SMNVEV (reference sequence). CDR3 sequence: CASSLRGSTEAFF. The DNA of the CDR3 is TGTGCCAGCAGTTTACGAGGCAGCACTGAAGCTTTCTTT.